The 27 T cell receptor beta chains below were found in one sample sequenced in a study of T cell repertoires in cytomegalovirus infection. Which antigens these TCRs recognize remains unknown. TCRdb re-derived calls from the reads in MiXCR, one entry per CDR3 protein. This table has a few hundred thousand distinct CDR3 sequences, over 35% appearing once. The source was cultured PBMCs, collected from culture after CMV antigen stimulation. These TCRs come from a human donor in good health (CMV status not recorded). Some clones in this sample may be carry-over from other donors' samples.

This clonotype appeared a few times. The chain is built from TRBV7-6 and TRBJ1-5; D call uncertain. Trimming removed 5 bases at V and 5 bases at J, with 10 bases between. Germline CDR1 is SGHVS and CDR2 is FNYEAQ. The CDR3 runs 13 residues. The CDR3 here is CASSPARHQPQHF. CDR3 sequence (DNA): TGTGCCAGCAGCCCCGCCCGTCATCAGCCCCAGCATTTT.

The chain carries TRBV7-2 and TRBJ2-2; 8 nucleotides agree with TRBD2. V lost 2 bases, J lost 8 bases, and 10 bases stayed unmatched. The germline gives CDR1 SGHTA, CDR2 FQGNSA. This CDR3 has 16 amino acids. CDR3 sequence: CASSLIGREWAGELFF. The CDR3 nucleotides read TGTGCCAGCAGCTTAATCGGGAGGGAATGGGCAGGGGAGCTGTTTTTT.

This clonotype has a handful of counts. V usage is TRBV12-3 or TRBV12-4 and J usage is TRBJ1-6; D not resolved. The CDR3 runs 17 residues. Trimming stripped 3 bases from V and 0 bases from J, with 12 bases between. CDR3 DNA sequence: TGTGCCAGCAGTTTCCTCCCGGCAGGCTCCTATAATTCACCCCTCCACTTT. Protein sequence: CASSFLPAGSYNSPLHF.

This clonotype was seen more than once but under ten times. The V call is TRBV19, the J call TRBJ1-5, with TRBD1 identical over 9 bases. Germline V lookup: CDR1 LNHDA, CDR2 SQIVND (reference sequence). J gave up 3 bases and V 3 bases, and 12 bases lay outside the gene matches. The CDR3 contains 18 residues. CDR3 DNA: TGTGCCAGTAGTATCAGCCGGGGACAGGGATTAAACAATCAGCCCCAGCATTTT. It specifies CASSISRGQGLNNQPQHF.

The rearrangement joins TRBV10-3 to TRBJ2-3; D remains ambiguous. The V end was cut by 8 bases, the J end by 2 bases, with 11 bases between. Looked up from germline, CDR1 is ENHRY and CDR2 is SYGVKD. This CDR3 has 13 residues. In DNA form, the CDR3 reads TGTGCCATCGCGGATAGACTCACAGATACGCAGTATTTT. Its translation is CAIADRLTDTQYF.

This chain uses TRBV12-5 with TRBJ2-5; D remains unclear. This CDR3 has 15 residues. Trimming removed 4 bases at V and 1 base at J, with 13 bases between. The germline gives CDR1 LGHNT, CDR2 FRNRAP. The CDR3 spells CASGWPNVTQETQYF. The CDR3 DNA reads TGTGCTAGTGGTTGGCCGAATGTTACCCAAGAGACCCAGTACTTC. Filled out from reference TRBV12-5 and TRBJ2-5, the complete variable domain reads DARVTQTPRHKVTEMGQEVTMRCQPILGHNTVFWYRQTMMQGLELLAYFRNRAPLDDSGMPKDRFSAEMPDATLATLKIQPSEPRDSAVYFCASGWPNVTQETQYFGPGTRLLVL.

This clonotype was observed a handful of times. The chain uses TRBV7-8 and TRBJ2-3, with a possible D match to TRBD1 (5 bases). The CDR3 runs 15 residues. Germline V gene data show CDR1 as SGHVS and CDR2 as FQNEAQ. Trimming cost V 1 base and J 5 bases, with 13 bases left between them. The CDR3 nucleotides read TGTGCCAGCAGCTTAGTCCCGAGACAGAGAGATACGCAGTATTTT. Its translation: CASSLVPRQRDTQYF. Full variable domain (outside the CDR3, taken from reference TRBV7-8 and TRBJ2-3): GAGVSQSPRYKVAKRGQDVALRCDPISGHVSLFWYQQALGQGPEFLTYFQNEAQLDKSGLPSDRFFAERPEGSVSTLKIQRTQQEDSAVYLCASSLVPRQRDTQYFGPGTRLTVL.

This chain connects TRBV12-3 or TRBV12-4 to TRBJ1-2; D not resolved. Between the trimmed V and J ends, which lost 1 base and 2 bases, there was a span of 5 bases. This CDR3 is 13 amino acids long. The CDR3 protein is CASSLETNYGYTF. The CDR3 DNA is TGTGCCAGCAGTTTAGAAACAAACTATGGCTACACCTTC.

This clonotype was seen only once. The chain is built from TRBV20-1 and TRBJ2-3; either TRBD1 or TRBD2 may supply D (5 bases each). Germline V gene sequence: CDR1 DFQATT, CDR2 SNEGSKA (reference sequence). This CDR3 is built from 16 residues. Trimming cost V 0 bases and J 4 bases, with 17 bases left between them. CDR3 in DNA: TGCAGTGCTAGAGATCCCTCGGGACCCGCGGCAGATACGCAGTATTTT. Translation: CSARDPSGPAADTQYF.

The J gene is TRBJ2-5, the V gene TRBV18, with D possibly TRBD1 on 6 matching bases. Germline V lookup: CDR1 KGHSH, CDR2 LQKENI. V gave up 2 bases and J gave up 5 bases, with 12 bases separating them. This CDR3 is 14 amino acids long. Here the CDR3 reads CASSPGQYEETQYF. The DNA for the CDR3 is TGTGCCAGCTCACCAGGACAGTACGAGGAGACCCAGTACTTC.

The chain links TRBV18 to TRBJ2-1; 7 bases match TRBD1. This CDR3 has 14 amino acids. Germline-derived CDR1 and CDR2 are KGHSH and LQKENI. V lost 4 bases, J lost 7 bases, and 7 bases stayed unmatched. This CDR3 reads CASSLGGHRNEQFF. As DNA, the CDR3 is TGTGCCAGCTCACTAGGGGGCCACCGGAATGAGCAGTTCTTC.

The rearrangement uses TRBV2 and TRBJ2-3, with TRBD2 identical over 8 bases. With V trimmed by 2 bases and J by 4 bases, 5 bases remained unmatched. The CDR3 length is 15 residues. Germline V gene lookup returns CDR1 SNHLY and CDR2 FYNNEI. CDR3 DNA sequence: TGTGCCAGCAGTGAATCCCCGGGGGGGCCAGATACGCAGTATTTT. It is translated as CASSESPGGPDTQYF.

The genes are TRBV6-1 and TRBJ1-6; D is perhaps TRBD1 (6 bases). This CDR3 comprises 13 residues. Germline V lookup: CDR1 MNHNS, CDR2 SASEGT. V dropped 5 bases and J dropped 8 bases, with 10 bases sitting between them. DNA of the CDR3: TGTGCCAGCAGTAGACAGGCTGATTCACCCCTCCACTTT. This sequence encodes CASSRQADSPLHF.

This clonotype showed up just a few times. The J gene is TRBJ1-6, the V gene TRBV6-2 or TRBV6-3; D not certain. Trimming stripped 7 bases from V and 7 bases from J, with 8 bases between. Germline-derived CDR1 and CDR2 are MNHEY and SVGEGT. The CDR3 covers 12 residues. CDR3 amino acids: CASISGNSPLHF. The CDR3 nucleotides are TGTGCCAGCATCAGTGGAAATTCACCCCTCCACTTT.

This clonotype has just a few counts. This rearrangement joins TRBV19 to TRBJ2-3; unclear D gene. Germline V CDR1 and CDR2: LNHDA, SQIVND (reference sequence). V was clipped by 0 bases and J by 4 bases, with 8 bases between them. The CDR3 runs 14 residues. The CDR3 sequence: CASSIDLRADTQYF. The DNA of the CDR3 is TGTGCCAGTAGTATAGATCTCAGAGCAGATACGCAGTATTTT.

This chain connects TRBV30 to TRBJ2-4; D is undetermined. Trimming cost V 0 bases and J 9 bases, with 9 bases left between them. Per germline, CDR1 GTSNPN and CDR2 SVGIG (reference sequence). This CDR3 has 12 amino acids. The CDR3 is CAWSVPMTIQYF. The DNA of the CDR3 is TGTGCCTGGAGTGTACCCATGACCATTCAGTACTTC.

This clonotype has at least ten counts. The chain joins TRBV7-6 to TRBJ1-5; D possibly corresponds to TRBD1 (6 bases). This CDR3 spans 18 amino acids. Germline CDR1 is SGHVS and CDR2 is FNYEAQ. Trimming took 0 bases from V and 9 from J, leaving 24 bases between them. In DNA form, the CDR3 reads TGTGCCAGCAGCTTAGCGCCCTCCGACAGGAAGGATCATCGGCCCCAGCATTTT. Translation gives CASSLAPSDRKDHRPQHF.

The chain employs TRBV12-3 or TRBV12-4 and TRBJ2-6; TRBD1 agrees at 9 bases. After removal of 5 bases from V and 0 bases from J, the junction contained 8 bases not matched to a gene. The CDR3 length is 18 residues. CDR3 in DNA: TGTGCCAGCAGTAAGGCCGGGACAGGGTACTCTGGGGCCAACGTCCTGACTTTC. Amino acid sequence: CASSKAGTGYSGANVLTF.

This clonotype has more than one count but fewer than ten. V and J are TRBV7-8 and TRBJ2-7; a weak D match, TRBD1 (6 bases). There are 16 residues in the CDR3. Trimming removed 10 bases at V and 3 bases at J, with 25 bases between. CDR1 is SGHVS and CDR2 is FQNEAQ in the germline V gene. DNA of the CDR3: TGTGCCACCGCCCTGCAGGGGTATTCGAACCTCTACGAGCAGTACTTC. This gives the protein CATALQGYSNLYEQYF.

The V call is TRBV6-2 or TRBV6-3, the J call TRBJ2-1, with 13 nucleotides matching TRBD2. Looked up from germline, CDR1 is MNHEY and CDR2 is SVGEGT. Losses at the gene ends were 6 bases for V and 5 bases for J; bases not matched to a gene: 10. The CDR3 has 17 residues. CDR3 in DNA: TGTGCCAGCAGGCTCCCATCGGGACTAGCGGGGAACAATGAGCAGTTCTTC. Protein product: CASRLPSGLAGNNEQFF.

This clonotype was seen at least ten times. The CDR3 nucleotides read TGTGCCAGCAGCTTAACTAGCGGGGTATACAATGAGCAGTTCTTC. It specifies CASSLTSGVYNEQFF. This chain connects TRBV7-2 to TRBJ2-1, with TRBD2 matching 10 bases. This CDR3 is 15 amino acids long. The germline V gene has CDR1 SGHTA and CDR2 FQGNSA. V was clipped by 2 bases and J by 4 bases; unmatched bases: 2.

This clonotype has a handful of counts. The rearrangement uses TRBV6-6 and TRBJ1-1, with no clear D. V was cut by 6 bases and J by 1 base, with 9 bases left in between. The CDR3 totals 13 residues. Germline CDR1 reads MNHNY; CDR2 reads SVGAGI (reference sequence). CDR3 coding DNA: TGTGCCAGCAGGGCCGCGCCGAACACTGAAGCTTTCTTT. Translating it yields CASRAAPNTEAFF.

The J gene is TRBJ2-5, the V gene TRBV4-1; D remains unclear. The V gene lost 4 bases and the J gene lost 1 base, with 16 bases spanning the gap. Per germline, CDR1 MGHRA and CDR2 YSYEKL. This CDR3 has 16 residues. CDR3 in amino acids: CASSLRASSAQETQYF. The CDR3 DNA follows: TGCGCCAGCAGCCTCCGGGCGTCGAGCGCCCAAGAGACCCAGTACTTC.

This clonotype was observed a handful of times. The CDR3 here is CASSSGGAGRAQYF. DNA for the CDR3: TGTGCCAGCAGCTCGGGGGGGGCGGGGCGCGCGCAGTATTTT. The chain carries TRBV7-2 and TRBJ2-3, with 8 positions matching TRBD2. This CDR3 contains 14 residues. Trimming at V came to 4 bases and at J to 10 bases, leaving 10 bases not matched to a gene. From germline, CDR1 is SGHTA and CDR2 FQGNSA.

The chain has TRBV14 and TRBJ1-6; D is unresolved. There are 14 residues in the CDR3. Germline CDR1 and CDR2: SGHDN and FVKESK. The V end lost 5 bases, the J end lost 3 bases, and 8 bases lay between the germline ends. In nucleotides, the CDR3 is TGTGCCAGCAGCAAGGGAGGCTATAATTCACCCCTCCACTTT. Translation: CASSKGGYNSPLHF.

This clonotype was detected a few times. The chain combines TRBV6-1 with TRBJ2-7, with TRBD1 identical over 7 bases. CDR1 is MNHNS, CDR2 SASEGT, per germline. V was pared by 5 bases and J by 7 bases, with 8 bases of the junction left unmatched. The CDR3 consists of 13 residues. The CDR3 bases are TGTGCCAGCAGTCACGGCAGGGGGTATGAGCAGTACTTC. This gives the protein CASSHGRGYEQYF.

This chain connects TRBV7-2 to TRBJ1-2; tentatively, D is TRBD1 (6 bases). The V gene lost 6 bases and the J gene lost 4 bases, with 12 bases spanning the gap. The length of the CDR3 is 13 residues. Germline values: CDR1 SGHTA, CDR2 FQGNSA. CDR3 protein: CASRLTGSYGYTF. CDR3 DNA: TGTGCCAGCAGGCTGACAGGCAGCTATGGCTACACCTTC.